This T cell receptor (beta chain) was retrieved from a study of sequential checkpoint blockade in melanoma. The overall study: Patients were randomized 1:1 to nivolumab-then-ipilimumab or ipilimumab-then-nivolumab first-line.

Repertoires were generated with immunoSEQ multiplex PCR, while TCRdb's copy carries only in-frame clones and drops some. The data contain 40,000 or so clones, roughly 32% of them singletons. The treatment was: randomized to nivolumab then ipilimumab (arm A) or the reverse (arm B). DNA-damaging chemotherapy had not been given to any patient beforehand. Sequencing used tumor tissue (inferred from file names), obtained from a patient given nivolumab and ipilimumab in sequence. The TCR originated in a human donor with melanoma.

DNA for the CDR3: TGTGCCAGCAGTCTCGACTTCTACGAGCAGTACTTC. It codes for CASSLDFYEQYF. The chain is built from TRBV28 and TRBJ2-7; no clear D. V lost 5 bases to trimming and J lost 3 bases, with 8 bases between them. Germline CDR1 and CDR2: MDHEN and SYDVKM. The CDR3 consists of 12 residues.